Following are 25 T cell receptor beta chains from one sample sequenced in a study of molecular identifiers for immune sequencing clone quantification. Each CDR3 protein gets one entry after TCRdb re-called the PCR reads with MiXCR. The table lists approximately 63,000 distinct CDR3 sequences, 15% to 20% of them singletons. Sequenced sample: naive CD8+ T cells from blood, with Jurkat cell RNA spiked in. Subset meaning: FACS-sorted CD8+CD4-CCR7+CD45RA+ naive T cells. The receptors were gathered from a human donor in good health. Some libraries in this study had Jurkat cell RNA spiked in.

This clonotype was detected many times. The chain is built from TRBV20-1 and TRBJ2-1; perhaps TRBD2 as D (5 bases). Germline V gene data show CDR1 as DFQATT and CDR2 as SNEGSKA (reference sequence). Trimming shortened V by 0 bases and J by 2 bases, and 14 bases separated the two germline ends. The CDR3 runs 16 residues. The CDR3 DNA reads as TGCAGTGCTAGAGATATGGGCGGGCAAACCTACAATGAGCAGTTCTTC. This sequence encodes CSARDMGGQTYNEQFF.

The sample holds a few counts of this clonotype. A much more abundant neighbour one base away suggests this may be a read error. The CDR3 end shows no conserved phenylalanine or tryptophan, and so a read error is likely. This chain connects TRBV7-8 to TRBJ2-3; D call uncertain. This CDR3 comprises 14 residues. Looked up from germline, CDR1 is SGHVS and CDR2 is FQNEAQ. Trimming shortened V by 5 bases and J by 2 bases, and 11 bases separated the two germline ends. Written as DNA, the CDR3 is TGTGCCAGCAGCGATCTAGTAATCACAGATACGCAGTATCTT. Protein: CASSDLVITDTQYL.

This clonotype was seen ten or more times. The V call is TRBV20-1, the J call TRBJ2-1; D might be TRBD1 or TRBD2, each matching 8 bases. From germline, CDR1 is DFQATT and CDR2 SNEGSKA (reference sequence). This CDR3 has 15 amino acids. Trimming removed 0 bases at V and 9 bases at J, with 18 bases between. In DNA, the CDR3 is TGCAGTGCTAGAGATGTAGCGGGGACAGGTCTTGAGCAGTTCTTC. Protein sequence: CSARDVAGTGLEQFF.

This clonotype was counted at least ten times. The V gene is TRBV19, the J gene TRBJ2-7, with TRBD2 as a possible D gene (5 bases). This CDR3 has 15 amino acids. Germline lookup yields CDR1 LNHDA and CDR2 SQIVND (reference sequence). V was shortened by 5 bases and J by 0 bases, with 14 bases between the two germline ends. The CDR3 nucleotides read TGTGCCAGTAGTTACGGTCCGGGAACCTCCTACGAGCAGTACTTC. Its translation: CASSYGPGTSYEQYF.

This clonotype was detected many times. This chain connects TRBV6-5 to TRBJ2-3; D unresolved. The CDR3 contains 15 residues. The germline V gene has CDR1 MNHEY and CDR2 SVGAGI. Trimming cost V 5 bases and J 5 bases, with 17 bases left between them. CDR3 sequence (DNA): TGTGCCAGCAGTACCCTCACTACAAGCGTAGATACGCAGTATTTT. Its translation is CASSTLTTSVDTQYF.

V is TRBV18 and J is TRBJ2-2; D gene uncertain. This CDR3 has 15 amino acids. The germline V gene has CDR1 KGHSH and CDR2 LQKENI. The germline V and J ends were trimmed by 5 bases and 0 bases, with 10 bases remaining between them. As DNA, the CDR3 is TGTGCCAGCTCATCAGCCAGACCGAACACCGGGGAGCTGTTTTTT. Protein: CASSSARPNTGELFF.

This clonotype has just a few counts. One end of the junction is discordant with germline, which a read error may explain. The chain is built from TRBV6-2 or TRBV6-3 and TRBJ2-7; the D gene is possibly TRBD2 (6 bases). The germline gives CDR1 MNHEY, CDR2 SVGEGT. The CDR3 consists of 14 residues. CDR3 DNA sequence: TGTACCAGCACCGCCCACCGGGGAGGCTACGAGCAGTACTTC. This translates into CTSTAHRGGYEQYF.

Many counts were recorded for this clonotype. This chain connects TRBV9 to TRBJ2-5; D possibly matches TRBD1 or TRBD2 (7 bases each). Between the trimmed V and J ends, which lost 3 bases and 3 bases, there was a span of 18 bases. The germline V gene has CDR1 SGDLS and CDR2 YYNGEE. The CDR3 is made up of 16 amino acids. Here the CDR3 reads CASSEGYRGGKETQYF. CDR3 coding DNA: TGTGCCAGCAGCGAGGGATACAGGGGAGGGAAAGAGACCCAGTACTTC.

This clonotype was found many times. This chain links TRBV4-1 with TRBJ2-1; D not certain. Germline V lookup: CDR1 MGHRA, CDR2 YSYEKL. CDR3 length: 15 residues. Trimming took off 1 base at V and 1 base at J, with 8 bases between the two ends. CDR3 amino acids: CASSQVGSSYNEQFF. CDR3 nucleotides: TGCGCCAGCAGCCAAGTAGGGTCATCCTACAATGAGCAGTTCTTC.

This clonotype was seen more than once but under ten times. The chain recombines TRBV7-9 with TRBJ1-1, with D unclear. The ends were cut back, 2 bases at V and 12 bases at J, with 13 bases in the middle. CDR1 and CDR2 (germline): SEHNR, FQNEAQ (reference sequence). CDR3 length equals 12 residues. CDR3 protein: CASSLFRSGTFF. The CDR3 nucleotides read TGTGCCAGCAGCTTATTCCGCTCGGGGACTTTCTTT.

Remarks on this clonotype: This clone may be a read error of a much larger clone one base away. The J gene is TRBJ2-7, the V gene TRBV29-1; tentative D call: TRBD2 (6 bases). Looked up from germline, CDR1 is SQVTM and CDR2 is ANQGSEA. The V end lost 4 bases, the J end lost 5 bases, and 9 bases lay between the germline ends. This CDR3 region has 11 residues. CDR3 sequence (DNA): TGCAGCGTTGGAGAGCGGGACGAGCAGTACTTC. This sequence encodes CSVGERDEQYF.

The chain joins TRBV20-1 to TRBJ1-5, with TRBD1 as a possible D gene (6 bases). Germline V gene sequence: CDR1 DFQATT, CDR2 SNEGSKA (reference sequence). Trimming took off 4 bases at V and 1 base at J, with 14 bases between the two ends. CDR3 length equals 15 residues. The CDR3 nucleotides are TGCAGTGCTATATGGGGGGCTGCGAGCAATCAGCCCCAGCATTTT. Protein: CSAIWGAASNQPQHF.

This clonotype was seen repeatedly, ten times or more. The chain has TRBV18 and TRBJ1-1, with D unresolved. CDR3 length equals 13 residues. CDR1 KGHSH and CDR2 LQKENI come from the germline V gene. Trimming shortened V by 4 bases and J by 3 bases, and 9 bases separated the two germline ends. The DNA for the CDR3 is TGTGCCAGCTCACATGGGGAGGACACTGAAGCTTTCTTT. Translating it yields CASSHGEDTEAFF.

There are many counts of this clonotype. V gene TRBV5-5 combines with J gene TRBJ2-7; TRBD1 aligns across 8 bases. The CDR3 runs to 15 residues. V shed 3 bases and J 4 bases; nucleotides not matched to a gene: 9. CDR1 is SGHKS, CDR2 YYEKEE, per germline (reference sequence). The DNA of the CDR3 is TGTGCCAGCAGCTCATCCGGGACAGGTATTTACGAGCAGTACTTC. Translated: CASSSSGTGIYEQYF. Full variable domain (remainder filled in from reference TRBV5-5 and TRBJ2-7): DAGVTQSPTHLIKTRGQQVTLRCSPISGHKSVSWYQQVLGQGPQFIFQYYEKEERGRGNFPDRFSARQFPNYSSELNVNALLLGDSALYLCASSSSGTGIYEQYFGPGTRLTVT.

This clonotype was recorded at least ten times. This sequence joins TRBV14 and TRBJ2-1; D is perhaps TRBD1 (5 bases). Germline V CDR1 and CDR2: SGHDN, FVKESK. V was clipped by 4 bases and J by 6 bases, with 10 bases between them. There are 13 residues in the CDR3. As DNA, the CDR3 is TGTGCCAGCAGCCCAAGGACAATCAATGAGCAGTTCTTC. The encoded protein is CASSPRTINEQFF.

This clonotype was found once. A much larger clone sits a single nucleotide away, making a read error possible. This rearrangement joins TRBV19 to TRBJ2-7, with TRBD1 identical over 9 bases. Per the germline V gene, CDR1 is LNHDA and CDR2 is SQIVND (reference sequence). This CDR3 region has 14 residues. V gave up 8 bases and J gave up 3 bases; unmatched junction bases: 8. The CDR3 nucleotides read TGTGCCAGTTGTACCGGGACAGGGAACTACGAGCAGTACTTC. It is translated as CASCTGTGNYEQYF.

This clonotype was detected many times. V is TRBV4-1 and J is TRBJ2-5; 7 positions match TRBD1. CDR1 MGHRA and CDR2 YSYEKL come from the germline V gene. The length of the CDR3 is 14 residues. Trimming at V came to 2 bases and at J to 6 bases, leaving 6 bases not matched to a gene. The CDR3 protein is CASSQRGLMKTQYF. CDR3 DNA sequence: TGCGCCAGCAGCCAAAGGGGGCTCATGAAGACCCAGTACTTC.

A remark on this clonotype: Just one base apart from a much larger clone, this may be a read error. This rearrangement joins TRBV24-1 to TRBJ1-1, with D unclear. Germline-derived CDR1 and CDR2 are KGHDR and SFDVKD. Trimming pared 7 bases from V and 0 bases from J, leaving 8 bases between. CDR3 length: 13 residues. The CDR3 nucleotides read TGTGCCACCAGGCACTCCTTGAACACTGAAGCTTTCTTT. Its protein is CATRHSLNTEAFF.

This clonotype was counted between two and nine times. The genes are TRBV27 and TRBJ2-3, with TRBD2 matching 8 bases. CDR1 and CDR2 from the germline V gene are MNHEY and SMNVEV (reference sequence). This CDR3 region has 20 residues. The V segment lost 1 base and the J segment 5 bases; nucleotides outside the gene matches: 20. Written as DNA, the CDR3 is TGTGCCAGCAGTTTATTAAACCCTATCACAGCGGGAGAAAACGGAGATACGCAGTATTTT. Protein sequence: CASSLLNPITAGENGDTQYF.

Comments on this clonotype: A much bigger clone sits one base away, suggesting this may be a read error. This chain connects TRBV28 to TRBJ2-7; 8 nucleotides agree with TRBD2. V lost 7 bases to trimming and J lost 3 bases; unmatched junction nucleotides: 17. Germline loops: CDR1 MDHEN, CDR2 SYDVKM. The CDR3 is made up of 17 amino acids. The CDR3 region is CASNDRSAGVDDYEQYF. CDR3 DNA sequence: TGTGCCAGCAATGACCGGTCAGCGGGAGTCGATGACTACGAGCAGTACTTC. The full variable domain, rest sourced from reference TRBV28 and TRBJ2-7, is DVKVTQSSRYLVKRTGEKVFLECVQDMDHENMFWYRQDPGLGLRLIYFSYDVKMKEKGDIPEGYSVSREKKERFSLILESASTNQTSMYLCASNDRSAGVDDYEQYFGPGTRLTVT.

This clonotype has a count of ten or more. The chain's CDR3 is CASTLPGQGAREQYF. DNA for the CDR3: TGTGCCAGCACCCTTCCGGGACAGGGGGCGCGTGAGCAGTACTTC. The chain couples TRBV6-6 to TRBJ2-7; TRBD1 matches 12 bases. Looked up from germline, CDR1 is MNHNY and CDR2 is SVGAGI (reference sequence). V shed 7 bases and J 7 bases; nucleotides not matched to a gene: 11. The length of the CDR3 is 15 residues.

This rearrangement joins TRBV6-5 to TRBJ1-4; a weak D match, TRBD1 (5 bases). The length of the CDR3 is 15 residues. Trimming removed 0 bases at V and 7 bases at J, with 12 bases between. Germline V gene data show CDR1 as MNHEY and CDR2 as SVGAGI. The CDR3 loop is CASSYSFQGGEKLFF. The CDR3 bases are TGTGCCAGCAGTTACTCATTTCAGGGTGGTGAAAAACTGTTTTTT.

J is TRBJ2-2 and V is TRBV19, with unresolved D. This CDR3 has 12 residues. Germline V gives CDR1 LNHDA, CDR2 SQIVND (reference sequence). Trimming removed 6 bases from V and 6 bases from J, with 8 bases in between. The CDR3 is CASSPFPGELFF. CDR3 coding DNA: TGTGCCAGTAGCCCGTTCCCCGGGGAGCTGTTTTTT.

This clonotype was detected ten times or more. J is TRBJ2-7 and V is TRBV28; D gene ambiguous. CDR3 length equals 15 residues. CDR1 and CDR2 (germline): MDHEN, SYDVKM. Trimming stripped 7 bases from V and 6 bases from J, with 22 bases between. Here the CDR3 reads CASIPPGSLSREQYF. CDR3 sequence (DNA): TGTGCCAGCATTCCCCCGGGTTCGTTATCACGCGAGCAGTACTTC. Variable domain in full (rest from reference TRBV28 and TRBJ2-7): DVKVTQSSRYLVKRTGEKVFLECVQDMDHENMFWYRQDPGLGLRLIYFSYDVKMKEKGDIPEGYSVSREKKERFSLILESASTNQTSMYLCASIPPGSLSREQYFGPGTRLTVT.

This clonotype was detected ten times or more. This chain links TRBV28 with TRBJ2-7; 7 bases map to TRBD1. The germline gives CDR1 MDHEN, CDR2 SYDVKM. The CDR3 has 13 residues. V trimming: 6 bases; J trimming: 4 bases; junction bases outside the gene matches: 6. The CDR3 is CASRTGQQYEQYF. The CDR3 coding sequence is TGTGCCAGCAGGACGGGACAGCAGTACGAGCAGTACTTC.